This TCR beta chain was identified in a study of cytomegalovirus exposure and HLA in healthy donors. Overall study results and limits: Links to common viral pathogens appeared, in a later analysis, for several of the most significant clusters.

Germline assignment: CDR1 WNHNN and CDR2 SYGVQD (reference sequence). The V and J ends lost 1 base and 3 bases, in that order; junction bases with no gene match: 3. The CDR3 loop spans 15 amino acids. PCR used 60 Vbeta primers and 13 Jbeta primers. Produced via immunoSEQ multiplex PCR; TCRdb's table is partial and in-frame only. The data contain some 200,000 clones, roughly four fifths of them seen just once; the ten biggest clones take up under 0.25%. Points on this clone: Its antigen is not identified.

This rearrangement joins TRBV10-1 to TRBJ2-5; 9 bases map to TRBD2. The receptor comes from a girl aged 2-10 years in good health and CMV-seronegative. The specimen sequenced was PBMCs. The CDR3, as DNA: TGCGCCAGCAGTGAGTATGGGACTAGCAAAGAGACCCAGTACTTC. It codes for CASSEYGTSKETQYF.